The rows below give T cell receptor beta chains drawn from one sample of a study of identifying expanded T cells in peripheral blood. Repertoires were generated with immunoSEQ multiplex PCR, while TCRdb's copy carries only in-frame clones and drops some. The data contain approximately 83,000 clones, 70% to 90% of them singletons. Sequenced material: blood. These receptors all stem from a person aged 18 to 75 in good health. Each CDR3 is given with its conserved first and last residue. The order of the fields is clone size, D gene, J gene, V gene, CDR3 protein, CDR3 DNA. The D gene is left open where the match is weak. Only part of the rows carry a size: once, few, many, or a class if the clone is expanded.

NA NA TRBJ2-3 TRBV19 CASSIDGGWGTDTQYF TGTGCCAGTAGTATAGATGGAGGGTGGGGCACAGATACGCAGTATTTT
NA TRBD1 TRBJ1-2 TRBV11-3 CASSRRDREGGYTF TGTGCCAGCAGCCGACGGGACAGGGAGGGTGGCTACACCTTC
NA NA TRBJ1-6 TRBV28 CASRGYGVDTESPLHF TGTGCCAGCAGAGGTTATGGTGTTGATACCGAATCACCCCTCCACTTT
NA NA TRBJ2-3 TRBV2 CASKSTDTQYF TGTGCCAGCAAGAGCACAGATACGCAGTATTTT
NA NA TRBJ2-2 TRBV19 CASSQGTTGELFF TGTGCCAGTAGTCAGGGGACCACCGGGGAGCTGTTTTTT
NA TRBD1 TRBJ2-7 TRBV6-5 CASSYRDRAHEQYF TGTGCCAGCAGTTACCGGGACAGGGCCCACGAGCAGTACTTC
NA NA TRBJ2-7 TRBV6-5 CASSYSRPPPGYEQYF TGTGCCAGCAGTTACTCGAGGCCTCCCCCGGGGTACGAGCAGTACTTC
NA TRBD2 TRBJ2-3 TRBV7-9 CASTRRGGSTDTQYF TGTGCCAGCACCCGCCGGGGGGGAAGCACAGATACGCAGTATTTT
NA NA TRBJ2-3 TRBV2 CASREKGTDTQYF TGTGCCAGCCGGGAAAAGGGCACAGATACGCAGTATTTT
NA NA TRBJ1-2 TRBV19 CASSIGGDNYGHTF TGTGCCAGTAGTATTGGTGGGGATAACTATGGCCACACCTTC
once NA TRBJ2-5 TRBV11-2 CASSPGTRGQTQYF TGTGCCAGCAGCCCCGGGACCAGGGGTCAGACCCAGTACTTC
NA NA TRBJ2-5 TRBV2 CASGVVGTQETQYF TGTGCCAGCGGGGTTGTGGGGACCCAAGAGACCCAGTACTTC
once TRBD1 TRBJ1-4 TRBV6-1 CASSDPGQGLYNKLFF TGTGCCAGCAGTGACCCGGGACAGGGTCTTTATAACAAACTGTTTTTT
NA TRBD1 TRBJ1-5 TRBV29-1 CSGSQGRDQPQHF TGCAGCGGATCACAGGGGAGGGATCAGCCCCAGCATTTT
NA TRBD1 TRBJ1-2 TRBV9 CASSADRLYGYTF TGTGCCAGCAGCGCGGACAGGCTCTATGGCTACACCTTC
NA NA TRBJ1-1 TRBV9 CASSVGWDTEAFF TGTGCCAGCAGCGTAGGTTGGGACACTGAAGCTTTCTTT
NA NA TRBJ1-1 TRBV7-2 CASSLGDEYRLHTEAFF TGTGCCAGCAGCTTAGGGGACGAGTACCGGCTCCACACTGAAGCTTTCTTT
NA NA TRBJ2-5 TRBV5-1 CASSWTPQETQYF TGCGCCAGCAGCTGGACACCTCAAGAGACCCAGTACTTC
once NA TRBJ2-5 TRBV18 CASSQLGVVETQYF TGTGCCAGCTCACAACTTGGGGTCGTAGAGACCCAGTACTTC
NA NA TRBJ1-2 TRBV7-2 CASSPTTDYGYTF TGTGCCAGCAGCCCCACGACAGACTATGGCTACACCTTC
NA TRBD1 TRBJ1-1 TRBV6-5 CASTDPNRGQAFF TGTGCCAGCACGGACCCCAACAGGGGGCAAGCTTTCTTT
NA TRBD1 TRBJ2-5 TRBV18 CASSRVLKRQGETQYF TGTGCCAGCTCACGTGTCCTGAAGAGACAGGGAGAGACCCAGTACTTC
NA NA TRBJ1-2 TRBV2 CASSGSTLKGGYTF TGTGCCAGCAGTGGTTCCACTCTAAAGGGCGGCTACACCTTC
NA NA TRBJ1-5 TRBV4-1 CASSQSTGINQPQHF TGCGCCAGCAGCCAGTCTACAGGGATCAATCAGCCCCAGCATTTT
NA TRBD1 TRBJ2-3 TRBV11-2 CASSFGQARGPDTQYF TGTGCCAGCAGCTTCGGACAGGCGAGGGGTCCAGATACGCAGTATTTT
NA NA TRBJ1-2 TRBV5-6 CASSFSGLYYGYTF TGTGCCAGCAGCTTCTCCGGGCTATACTATGGCTACACCTTC
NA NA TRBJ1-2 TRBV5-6 CASSSSAPYGYTF TGTGCCAGCAGCTCATCCGCACCTTATGGCTACACCTTC
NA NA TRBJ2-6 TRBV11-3 CASSPRVSGANVLTF TGTGCCAGCAGCCCGAGGGTGTCTGGGGCCAACGTCCTGACTTTC
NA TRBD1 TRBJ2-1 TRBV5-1 CASSLENRGLVDEQFF TGCGCCAGCAGCTTGGAGAACAGGGGGCTCGTCGATGAGCAGTTCTTC
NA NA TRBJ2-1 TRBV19 CASSMSRSGVVEQFF TGTGCCAGTAGTATGTCGCGGTCAGGGGTCGTTGAGCAGTTCTTC
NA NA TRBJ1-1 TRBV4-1 CASSQYKNTEAFF TGCGCCAGCAGCCAGTACAAGAACACTGAAGCTTTCTTT